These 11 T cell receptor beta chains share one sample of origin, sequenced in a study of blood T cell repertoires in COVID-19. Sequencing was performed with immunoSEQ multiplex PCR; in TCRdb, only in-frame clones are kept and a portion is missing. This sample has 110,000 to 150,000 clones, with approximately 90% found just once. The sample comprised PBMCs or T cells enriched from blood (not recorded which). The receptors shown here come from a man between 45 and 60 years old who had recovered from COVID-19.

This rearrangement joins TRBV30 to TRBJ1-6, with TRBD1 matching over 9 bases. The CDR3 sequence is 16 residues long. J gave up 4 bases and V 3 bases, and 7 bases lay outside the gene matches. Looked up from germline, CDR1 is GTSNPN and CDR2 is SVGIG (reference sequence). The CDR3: CAWRGQGSLYNSPLHF. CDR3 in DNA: TGTGCCTGGAGAGGACAGGGGAGCTTATATAATTCACCCCTCCACTTT.

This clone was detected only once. CDR3 nucleotides: TGTGCCAGCAGCGCTCGACAGGTGGCCTTTAAATATAGCTATGGCTACACCTTC. Translating it yields CASSARQVAFKYSYGYTF. The genes are TRBV7-3 and TRBJ1-2, with a weak D call TRBD1 (6 bases). V was shortened by 5 bases and J by 4 bases, with 26 bases between the two germline ends. From germline, CDR1 is SGHTA and CDR2 FQGTGA. This CDR3 contains 18 residues.

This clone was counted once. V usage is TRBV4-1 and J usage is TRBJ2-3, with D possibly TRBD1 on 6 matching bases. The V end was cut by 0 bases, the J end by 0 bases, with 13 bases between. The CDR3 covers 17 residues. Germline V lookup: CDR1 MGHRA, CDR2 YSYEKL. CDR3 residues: CASSQEEGGPSTDTQYF. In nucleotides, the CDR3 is TGCGCCAGCAGCCAAGAGGAAGGGGGTCCTAGCACAGATACGCAGTATTTT.

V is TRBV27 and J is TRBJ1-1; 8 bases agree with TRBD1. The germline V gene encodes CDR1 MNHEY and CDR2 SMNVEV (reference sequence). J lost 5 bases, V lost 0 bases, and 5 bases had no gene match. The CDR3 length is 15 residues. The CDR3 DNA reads TGTGCCAGCAGTTTATCGGTCAGGGGGCAAACTGAAGCTTTCTTT. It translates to CASSLSVRGQTEAFF.

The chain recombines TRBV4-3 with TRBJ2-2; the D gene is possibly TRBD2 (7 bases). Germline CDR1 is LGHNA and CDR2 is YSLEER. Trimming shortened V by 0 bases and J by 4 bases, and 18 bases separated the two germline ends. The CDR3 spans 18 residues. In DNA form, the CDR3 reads TGCGCCAGCAGCCAAGATTCCGCGGGGGCCGAGGGCACCGGGGAGCTGTTTTTT. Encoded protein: CASSQDSAGAEGTGELFF.

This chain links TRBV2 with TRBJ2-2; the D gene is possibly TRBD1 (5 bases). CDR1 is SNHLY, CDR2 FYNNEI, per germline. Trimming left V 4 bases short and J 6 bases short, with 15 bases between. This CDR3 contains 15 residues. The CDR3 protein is CASSAVRALAGELFF. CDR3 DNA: TGTGCCAGCAGTGCGGTCAGGGCGTTGGCCGGGGAGCTGTTTTTT.

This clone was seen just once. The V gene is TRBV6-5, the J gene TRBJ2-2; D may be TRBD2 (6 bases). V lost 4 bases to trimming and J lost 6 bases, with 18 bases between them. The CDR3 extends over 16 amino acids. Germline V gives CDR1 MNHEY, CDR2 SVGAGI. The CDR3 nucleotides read TGTGCCAGCAGTTCTAGAGTACTAGCCCCCGCCGGGGAGCTGTTTTTT. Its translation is CASSSRVLAPAGELFF.

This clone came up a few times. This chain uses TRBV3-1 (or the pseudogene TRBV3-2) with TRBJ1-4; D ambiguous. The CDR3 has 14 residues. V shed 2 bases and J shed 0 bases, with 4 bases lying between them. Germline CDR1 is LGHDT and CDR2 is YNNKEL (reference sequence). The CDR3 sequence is CASSQYATNEKLFF. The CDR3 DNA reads TGTGCCAGCAGCCAATATGCAACTAATGAAAAACTGTTTTTT.

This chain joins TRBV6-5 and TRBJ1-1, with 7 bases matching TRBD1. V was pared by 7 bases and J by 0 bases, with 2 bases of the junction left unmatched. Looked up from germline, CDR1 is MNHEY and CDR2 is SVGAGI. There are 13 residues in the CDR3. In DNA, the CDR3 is TGTGCCAGCACCGGACAGGTGAACACTGAAGCTTTCTTT. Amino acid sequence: CASTGQVNTEAFF.

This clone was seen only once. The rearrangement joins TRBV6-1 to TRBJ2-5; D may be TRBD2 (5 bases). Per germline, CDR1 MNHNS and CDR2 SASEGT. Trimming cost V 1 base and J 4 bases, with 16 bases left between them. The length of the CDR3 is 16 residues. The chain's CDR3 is CASSEGAVRRSETQYF. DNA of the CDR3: TGTGCCAGCAGTGAAGGGGCGGTCAGGAGGTCAGAGACCCAGTACTTC.

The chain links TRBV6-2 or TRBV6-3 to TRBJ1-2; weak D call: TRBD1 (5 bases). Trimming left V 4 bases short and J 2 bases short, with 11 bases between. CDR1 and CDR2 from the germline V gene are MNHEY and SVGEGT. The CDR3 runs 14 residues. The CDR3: CASSFGGGNYGYTF. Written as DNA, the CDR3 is TGTGCCAGCAGTTTCGGGGGAGGAAACTATGGCTACACCTTC.